This T cell receptor (beta chain) was sequenced during a study of blood T cell repertoires in COVID-19. The CDR3 is made up of 14 amino acids. Germline lookup yields CDR1 LNHDA and CDR2 SQIVND (reference sequence). Trimming removed 4 bases from V and 1 base from J, with 7 bases in between. Produced via immunoSEQ multiplex PCR; TCRdb's table is partial and in-frame only. The data contain about 120,000 clones, around 80% of them seen just once; the ten biggest clones take up 3.8%. The chain recombines TRBV19 with TRBJ2-2, with D uncertain. Sequencing was done on a sample of peripheral blood. This TCR came from a woman between 50 and 59 years old with acute or convalescent COVID-19. For the CDR3, the DNA is TGTGCCAGTAGTACCATTTTGAACACCGGGGAGCTGTTTTTT. Translating gives CASSTILNTGELFF.